The rows below give T cell receptor beta chains drawn from one sample of a study of blood T cell repertoires in COVID-19. Some clones are missing from TCRdb's copy, which holds only in-frame ones; the method was immunoSEQ multiplex PCR. The sample yields around 240,000 clones, 80% to 90% seen once. The material sequenced was PBMCs or T cells enriched from blood (not recorded which). The receptors here all came from a woman between 50 and 59 years old who had recovered from COVID-19. Both conserved end residues are part of each CDR3. D genes are given only for firm matches. A clone size is listed for some rows: how often the clone was seen (once, few, many), or a class if it is expanded.

v_call,j_call,d_call,clone_size,cdr3_aa,cdr3_nt
TRBV6-1,TRBJ2-7,NA,NA,CASSEGQNYEQYF,TGTGCCAGCAGTGAAGGGCAGAACTACGAGCAGTACTTC
TRBV7-2,TRBJ2-1,NA,NA,CASSSGLHEQFF,TGTGCCAGCAGCTCCGGACTCCATGAGCAGTTCTTC
TRBV27,TRBJ1-2,TRBD1,NA,CASSLSGGSYTF,TGTGCCAGCAGTCTTTCAGGGGGAAGCTACACCTTC
TRBV2,TRBJ2-5,NA,NA,CASSILEIQYF,TGTGCCAGCAGTATTTTAGAGATCCAGTACTTC
TRBV25-1,TRBJ1-4,TRBD1,NA,CASMYTRGELFF,TGTGCCAGCATGTACACCAGGGGGGAACTGTTTTTT
TRBV4-1,TRBJ2-5,TRBD2,NA,CASSQEAYSLAARSTQYF,TGCGCCAGCAGCCAAGAAGCCTATTCACTAGCGGCCCGAAGCACCCAGTACTTC
TRBV19,TRBJ1-1,NA,NA,CASNREYEAFF,TGTGCCAGTAACAGGGAATACGAAGCTTTCTTT
TRBV7-8,TRBJ1-2,NA,NA,CASSLVRGNTQTYGYTF,TGTGCCAGCAGCTTAGTCCGTGGTAACACCCAAACCTATGGCTACACCTTC
TRBV9,TRBJ2-7,NA,once,CASSVGLAADEQYF,TGTGCCAGCAGCGTTGGTCTAGCAGCCGACGAGCAGTACTTC
TRBV19,TRBJ2-4,NA,NA,CASSTRQAIAKNIQYF,TGTGCCAGTAGTACACGACAGGCTATAGCCAAAAACATTCAGTACTTC
TRBV15,TRBJ2-1,TRBD1,NA,CATSRAGQGNNEQFF,TGTGCCACCAGCAGAGCTGGACAGGGAAACAATGAGCAGTTCTTC
TRBV18,TRBJ2-7,TRBD1,NA,CASSPGQGANEQYF,TGTGCCAGCTCACCAGGACAGGGGGCGAACGAGCAGTACTTC
TRBV21-1,TRBJ2-1,NA,once,CASRETPPCEQFF,TGTGCCAGCAGAGAGACTCCCCCCTGTGAGCAGTTCTTC
TRBV7-6,TRBJ2-7,TRBD2,NA,CASSLSPSGSTGYEQYF,TGTGCCAGCAGCTTATCGCCAAGCGGGAGCACGGGATACGAGCAGTACTTC
TRBV7-9,TRBJ1-5,NA,NA,CASSQEEGRLNQPQHF,TGTGCCAGCAGCCAAGAGGAGGGGAGACTTAATCAGCCCCAGCATTTT
TRBV5-5,TRBJ2-3,TRBD2,NA,CASSPGGLAGVGTQYF,TGTGCCAGCAGCCCGGGGGGACTAGCCGGCGTCGGTACGCAGTATTTT
TRBV19,TRBJ1-5,NA,NA,CASRRDWGVNQPQHF,TGTGCCAGTAGGCGGGACTGGGGTGTTAATCAGCCCCAGCATTTT
TRBV4-2,TRBJ2-7,NA,NA,CASSPAAGESYEQYF,TGTGCCAGCAGTCCGGCCGCCGGGGAGTCCTACGAGCAGTACTTC
TRBV27,TRBJ1-2,NA,NA,CASRATSDYGYTF,TGTGCCAGCAGGGCCACAAGCGACTATGGCTACACCTTC
TRBV5-3,TRBJ2-5,NA,NA,CARSYAGGPPQTQYF,TGTGCCAGAAGCTACGCCGGGGGGCCCCCCCAGACCCAGTACTTC
TRBV7-2,TRBJ1-3,TRBD1,NA,CASSLPSGGSGNTIYF,TGTGCCAGCAGCTTACCTTCAGGGGGCTCTGGAAACACCATATATTTT
TRBV28,TRBJ1-1,NA,NA,CASSLGQRSEAFF,TGTGCCAGCAGTTTAGGGCAGCGGTCTGAAGCTTTCTTT
TRBV5-6,TRBJ2-7,TRBD1,NA,CASSVVGGGPYEQYF,TGTGCCAGCAGCGTCGTAGGGGGCGGCCCCTACGAGCAGTACTTC
TRBV12-5,TRBJ2-3,TRBD2,NA,CASSSGGTDTQYF,TGTGCTAGCTCTAGCGGCGGCACAGATACGCAGTATTTT
TRBV28,TRBJ2-5,NA,once,CASSLRAYRPGKETQYF,TGTGCCAGCAGTTTACGGGCCTACAGGCCAGGGAAAGAGACCCAGTACTTC
TRBV7-8,TRBJ2-3,NA,once,CASSQGVADTDTQYF,TGTGCCAGCAGCCAAGGGGTAGCGGACACAGATACGCAGTATTTT
TRBV11-2,TRBJ2-2,NA,NA,CASSFRRGTGELFF,TGTGCCAGCAGCTTTAGGAGAGGGACCGGGGAGCTGTTTTTT
TRBV24-1,TRBJ1-2,NA,NA,CATSDSVWPPNYGYTF,TGTGCCACCAGTGATTCAGTTTGGCCACCGAACTATGGCTACACCTTC
TRBV7-8,TRBJ1-5,TRBD1,once,CASSRDGQGNQPQHF,TGTGCCAGCAGCCGGGACGGACAGGGCAATCAGCCCCAGCATTTT
TRBV5-1,TRBJ2-1,NA,NA,CASSLASSYNEQFF,TGCGCCAGCAGCTTGGCCAGCTCCTACAATGAGCAGTTCTTC
TRBV28,TRBJ1-2,NA,NA,CASHLRRTLANRLYGYTF,TGTGCCAGCCACTTACGGAGAACATTAGCCAACAGGCTCTATGGCTACACCTTC
TRBV28,TRBJ1-1,NA,NA,CASSLGHWGDVTEAFF,TGTGCCAGCAGTTTAGGGCATTGGGGGGACGTGACTGAAGCTTTCTTT
TRBV9,TRBJ2-5,TRBD2,NA,CASTETSGFPQETQYF,TGTGCCAGCACCGAGACTAGCGGGTTCCCTCAAGAGACCCAGTACTTC
TRBV4-2,TRBJ1-6,NA,once,CASSQVQAGRTLHF,TGTGCCAGCAGCCAAGTCCAAGCGGGGAGGACCCTCCACTTT
TRBV19,TRBJ2-1,TRBD1,once,CASSISDRANNEQFF,TGTGCCAGTAGTATATCCGACAGGGCTAACAATGAGCAGTTCTTC
TRBV5-1,TRBJ2-2,NA,NA,CASSPDGQNTGELFF,TGCGCCAGCAGTCCGGATGGGCAAAACACCGGGGAGCTGTTTTTT
TRBV7-9,TRBJ2-3,TRBD1,NA,CASSLGQGIDTQYF,TGTGCCAGCAGCTTAGGACAGGGGATAGATACGCAGTATTTT
TRBV30,TRBJ1-1,NA,few,CAWSVSVNTEAFF,TGTGCCTGGAGTGTATCAGTAAACACTGAAGCTTTCTTT
TRBV6-7,TRBJ2-1,TRBD1,NA,CASSYWDRGHNEQFF,TGTGCCAGCAGTTATTGGGACAGGGGACACAATGAGCAGTTCTTC
TRBV7-8,TRBJ1-1,NA,NA,CASSARVDTEAFF,TGTGCCAGCAGCGCGCGGGTCGACACTGAAGCTTTCTTT
TRBV2,TRBJ2-3,TRBD1,once,CASNPDREYTDTQYF,TGTGCCAGCAACCCGGACAGGGAATACACAGATACGCAGTATTTT
TRBV6-5,TRBJ1-2,NA,NA,CASSYIQGPSNYGYTF,TGTGCCAGCAGTTACATACAGGGACCCTCTAACTATGGCTACACCTTC
TRBV27,TRBJ2-1,TRBD2,NA,CASSGYSGRLNNEQFF,TGTGCCAGCAGTGGGTATAGCGGGAGACTTAACAATGAGCAGTTCTTC
TRBV2,TRBJ2-1,NA,few,CASSQGRLFF,TGTGCCAGCAGCCAGGGGAGATTGTTCTTC
TRBV6-5,TRBJ2-3,NA,NA,CASSRDITDTQYF,TGTGCCAGCAGCCGAGACATCACAGATACGCAGTATTTT
TRBV28,TRBJ2-1,TRBD2,NA,CASSLGTSWHEQFF,TGTGCCAGCAGTTTGGGGACTAGTTGGCATGAGCAGTTCTTC
TRBV7-3,TRBJ1-1,TRBD1,NA,CASSSGTGGLEAFF,TGTGCCAGCAGCTCGGGGACAGGGGGCCTTGAAGCTTTCTTT
TRBV7-9,TRBJ2-7,NA,NA,CASSLELYEQYF,TGTGCCAGCAGCTTAGAACTCTACGAGCAGTACTTC
TRBV5-1,TRBJ2-3,NA,NA,CASKYRSLSSTDTQYF,TGCGCCAGCAAGTACCGAAGCCTGTCAAGCACAGATACGCAGTATTTT
TRBV5-1,TRBJ2-1,TRBD2,once,CASSLAGEEYNEQFF,TGCGCCAGCAGCTTAGCGGGGGAGGAGTACAATGAGCAGTTCTTC
TRBV27,TRBJ2-5,TRBD2,NA,CASCILAGGLETQYF,TGTGCCAGCTGCATTTTAGCGGGAGGGTTAGAGACCCAGTACTTC
TRBV3-1/TRBV3-2,TRBJ2-1,TRBD2,NA,CASTDSGLAGDDEQFF,TGTGCCAGCACCGATTCGGGACTAGCGGGAGATGATGAGCAGTTCTTC
TRBV7-9,TRBJ1-4,NA,NA,CASRVRGKGEKLFF,TGTGCCAGCAGGGTCAGGGGAAAGGGCGAAAAACTGTTTTTT
TRBV5-1,TRBJ2-5,NA,NA,CASSPRGWAGGYRQETQYF,TGCGCCAGCAGCCCCCGGGGGTGGGCAGGGGGGTACCGTCAAGAGACCCAGTACTTC
TRBV18,TRBJ1-4,NA,NA,CASSPTQVQVTEKLFF,TGTGCCAGCTCACCGACCCAGGTGCAGGTAACGGAAAAACTGTTTTTT
TRBV2,TRBJ1-6,TRBD1,once,CASNNRDRGNSPLHF,TGTGCCAGCAATAATAGGGACAGGGGGAATTCACCCCTCCACTTT
TRBV10-1,TRBJ1-1,NA,few,CASSTGGNTEAFF,TGCGCCAGCAGTACCGGGGGTAACACTGAAGCTTTCTTT
TRBV2,TRBJ2-3,TRBD2,NA,CASSELMRGAADTQYF,TGTGCCAGCAGTGAACTAATGCGGGGGGCTGCGGATACGCAGTATTTT
TRBV14,TRBJ1-2,NA,few,CASSPQDRYGYTF,TGTGCCAGCAGCCCCCAGGATCGATATGGCTACACCTTC